This record looks at one TCR beta chain sequence and its context. The antigen is unknown. The sample is drawn from a study of T cells expressing NK-cell markers. Findings and caveats of the study: Clones of NKG2C+ T cells that had expanded were of unclear HCMV specificity.

TCRdb reprocessed the 5' RACE reads; each CDR3 protein has one entry and no DNA is given. The sample totals 200,000 to 300,000 distinct CDR3 sequences; its top ten clones hold around 0.4%. This CDR3 comprises 12 residues. From germline, CDR1 is SGHRS and CDR2 YFSETQ. The chain employs TRBV5-1 and TRBJ2-1; TCRdb names TRBD2, which stays unverified in the absence of DNA. This clonotype was obtained from a young man in good health. What was sequenced was blood T cells: a sorted CD56 or NKG2C T cell subset, CD4+ or CD8+ T cells, or bulk PBMC T cells (not recorded which). The chain's CDR3 is CASNQLGERQFF.